A selection of T cell receptor beta chains follows, all from one sample in a study of technical replicates of blood from a few donors. The repertoire was sequenced with immunoSEQ multiplex PCR; TCRdb's copy has only in-frame clones and lacks some. The table includes approximately 69,000 clones, 88% detected once. The sample taken for sequencing was PBMCs. The receptor source for this set is a human donor in good health. Some clones in this sample may be carry-over from other donors' samples. CDR3s include the opening cysteine and the closing phenylalanine or tryptophan. A D gene is named only where the DNA matches it firmly. Rows give clone size only sometimes, using once, few, many, or a class for an expanded clone.

clone_size,d_call,j_call,v_call,cdr3_nt,cdr3_aa
NA,TRBD1,TRBJ2-5,TRBV11-2,TGTGCCAGCAGCTCAACAGGGGCCGGGGAGACCCAGTACTTC,CASSSTGAGETQYF
few,NA,TRBJ2-7,TRBV7-2,TGTGCCAGCAGCGCCGTGCGGGGCTACGAGCAGTACTTC,CASSAVRGYEQYF
NA,TRBD2,TRBJ2-2,TRBV4-1,TGCGCCAGCAGCATTGTGGGACTAGCGGGGGGGCCGAACACCGGGGAGCTGTTTTTT,CASSIVGLAGGPNTGELFF
NA,TRBD2,TRBJ2-3,TRBV9,TGTGCCAGCAGCGCCGGACTAGCGGGAGTGTCGACAGATACGCAGTATTTT,CASSAGLAGVSTDTQYF
NA,NA,TRBJ2-3,TRBV11-2,TGTGCCAGCAGCTTCGTAAAGCGATCTAGCACAGATACGCAGTATTTT,CASSFVKRSSTDTQYF
few,TRBD1,TRBJ1-2,TRBV7-9,TGTGCCAGCAGCTTAGGGGACAGCCTTGGCGGCTACACCTTC,CASSLGDSLGGYTF
NA,NA,TRBJ2-5,TRBV10-3,TGTGCCATCATGGAACCGGGCCAAGAGACCCAGTACTTC,CAIMEPGQETQYF
once,TRBD2,TRBJ2-2,TRBV18,TGTGCCAGCTCACCACCGCTAGCGGAGAACACCGGGGAGCTGTTTTTT,CASSPPLAENTGELFF
NA,TRBD2,TRBJ2-1,TRBV12-5,TGTGCTAGTGGTTTGGCGGGACTAGCGGGAGGGGGTAATGAGCAGTTCTTC,CASGLAGLAGGGNEQFF
NA,NA,TRBJ2-5,TRBV4-1,TGCGCCAGCAGCCAAGGGCCATTGGAGACCCAGTACTTC,CASSQGPLETQYF
NA,TRBD2,TRBJ2-7,TRBV7-9,TGTGCCAGCAGCTTAGCTAGCGGGGGTACCTACGAGCAGTACTTC,CASSLASGGTYEQYF